This TCR beta chain originates from a study of blood T cell repertoires in COVID-19. Study overall: T cells, B-cell-depleted T cells, or PBMCs provided the cDNA or gDNA that served as material.

Repertoires were generated with immunoSEQ multiplex PCR, while TCRdb's copy carries only in-frame clones and drops some. The data contain 200,000 or so clones, approximately 81% of them singletons. The clonotype comes from a woman in her fifties or sixties who had recovered from COVID-19. Specimen: peripheral blood.

This chain's CDR3 is CASGLGARSYEQYF. In nucleotides, the CDR3 is TGTGCCAGCGGACTAGGGGCCAGATCCTACGAGCAGTACTTC. The genes are TRBV6-5 and TRBJ2-7, with 7 bases fitting TRBD2. CDR3 length equals 14 residues. V was clipped by 8 bases and J by 1 base; unmatched bases: 8. The germline CDR1 and CDR2 sequences are MNHEY and SVGAGI.